This TCR beta chain was retrieved from a study of T cell responses to AZD1222 COVID-19 vaccine. Looking at the study overall: It was second doses at about 4 or about 12 weeks that were pooled.

The table came from immunoSEQ multiplex PCR; TCRdb's copy has only in-frame clones and leaves some out. Found here are 120,000 or so clones, just over 85% of them singletons; the top ten hold 7.6%. The CDR3 has 13 residues. The germline V gene has CDR1 SQVTM and CDR2 ANQGSEA. This clone was found once. No antigen is known for it. Whole-study results and caveats: A mostly white British donor set with more females was recruited, and clonal diversity was possibly underestimated. CD4 TCRs associated with vaccination spanned spike, dominating at 160-218 and 743-854. Repertoires were obtained solely post-peak T cell response.

The specimen comprised peripheral blood, sampled on day 0 of AZD1222 vaccination. The rearrangement uses TRBV29-1 and TRBJ2-3; tentatively, D is TRBD1 or TRBD2 (5 bases each). This TCR was recovered from an adult in good health. CDR3 in DNA: TGCATTGTGGGGGAGCTAGATACGGGCACGCAGTATTTT. Its protein is CIVGELDTGTQYF.